The T cell receptor beta chain described here comes from a study of STAT5B mutations in CD4+ large granular lymphocyte leukemia. This was a survey-level run. Profiled with immunoSEQ multiplex PCR; TCRdb holds only in-frame clones, not every one. The sample shows 20,000 to 25,000 clones, roughly 80% of them seen only once. Controls came from buffy coats of healthy blood donors. Trimming pared 2 bases from V and 10 bases from J, leaving 10 bases between. In germline, CDR1 is SGHAT, CDR2 FQNNGV. The length of the CDR3 is 12 residues. Sequenced input: CD4+ T cells from blood buffy coats. The chain has TRBV11-2 and TRBJ2-3; D gene unclear. The origin of this receptor is a human donor in good health. CDR3 residues: CASSLLSSAQYF. For the CDR3, the DNA is TGTGCCAGCAGCTTACTTTCCAGCGCGCAGTATTTT.